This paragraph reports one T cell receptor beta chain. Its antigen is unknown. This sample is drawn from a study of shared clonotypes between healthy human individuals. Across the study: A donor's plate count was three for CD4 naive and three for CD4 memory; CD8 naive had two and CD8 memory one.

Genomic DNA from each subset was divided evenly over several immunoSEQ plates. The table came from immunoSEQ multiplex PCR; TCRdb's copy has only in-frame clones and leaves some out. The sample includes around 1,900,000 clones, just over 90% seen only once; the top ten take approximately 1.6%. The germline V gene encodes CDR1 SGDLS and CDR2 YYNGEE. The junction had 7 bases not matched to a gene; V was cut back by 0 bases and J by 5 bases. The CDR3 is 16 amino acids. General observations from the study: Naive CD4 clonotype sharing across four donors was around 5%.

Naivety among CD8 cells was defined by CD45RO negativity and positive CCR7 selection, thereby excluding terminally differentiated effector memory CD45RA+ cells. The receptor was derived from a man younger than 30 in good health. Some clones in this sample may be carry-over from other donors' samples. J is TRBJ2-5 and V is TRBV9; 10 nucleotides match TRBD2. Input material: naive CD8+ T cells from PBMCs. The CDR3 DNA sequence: TGTGCCAGCAGCGTAGCCCGAGCGGGAGGGCCGGAGACCCAGTACTTC. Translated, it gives CASSVARAGGPETQYF.